The text below deals with one T cell receptor beta chain. This sample was taken from a study of blood T cell repertoires in COVID-19. Generated by immunoSEQ multiplex PCR, the TCRdb table keeps only in-frame clones and is missing some. The data contain a few hundred thousand clones, 82% of them seen just once; the ten biggest clones take up approximately 5.6%. With V trimmed by 3 bases and J by 6 bases, 5 bases remained unmatched. Germline V gives CDR1 MNHEY, CDR2 SMNVEV (reference sequence). This CDR3 is 15 amino acids long. Enrolled during active infection, Seattle patients were then followed longitudinally.

The TCR was taken from a woman aged 70-85 years with COVID-19, enrolled during active disease. The chain employs TRBV27 and TRBJ1-6; 7 bases agree with TRBD1. The sequencing input was peripheral blood. In nucleotides, the CDR3 is TGTGCCAGCAGTTTCTGGGCAGGGGGTAATTCACCCCTCCACTTT. Its translation: CASSFWAGGNSPLHF.